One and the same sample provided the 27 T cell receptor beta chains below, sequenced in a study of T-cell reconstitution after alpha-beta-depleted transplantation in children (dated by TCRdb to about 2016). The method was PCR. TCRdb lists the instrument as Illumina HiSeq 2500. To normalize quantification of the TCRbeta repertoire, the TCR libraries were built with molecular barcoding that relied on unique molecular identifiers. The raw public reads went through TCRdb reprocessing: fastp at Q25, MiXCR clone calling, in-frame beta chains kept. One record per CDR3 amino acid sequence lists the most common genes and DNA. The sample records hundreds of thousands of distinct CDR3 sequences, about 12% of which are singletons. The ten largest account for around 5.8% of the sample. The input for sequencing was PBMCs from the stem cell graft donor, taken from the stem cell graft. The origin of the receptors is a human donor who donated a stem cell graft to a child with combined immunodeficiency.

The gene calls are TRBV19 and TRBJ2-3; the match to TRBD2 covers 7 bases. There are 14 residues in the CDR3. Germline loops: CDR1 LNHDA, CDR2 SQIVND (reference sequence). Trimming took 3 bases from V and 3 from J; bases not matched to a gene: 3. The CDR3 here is CASSMAGVTDTQYF. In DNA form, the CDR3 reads TGTGCCAGTAGTATGGCGGGAGTGACAGATACGCAGTATTTT.

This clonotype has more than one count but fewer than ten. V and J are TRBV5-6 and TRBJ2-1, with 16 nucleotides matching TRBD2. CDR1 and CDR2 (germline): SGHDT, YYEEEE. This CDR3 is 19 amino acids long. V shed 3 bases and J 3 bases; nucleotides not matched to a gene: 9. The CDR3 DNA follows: TGTGCCAGCAGCTCGAGTGGGACTAGCGGGAGGGCCGACTACAATGAGCAGTTCTTC. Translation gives CASSSSGTSGRADYNEQFF.

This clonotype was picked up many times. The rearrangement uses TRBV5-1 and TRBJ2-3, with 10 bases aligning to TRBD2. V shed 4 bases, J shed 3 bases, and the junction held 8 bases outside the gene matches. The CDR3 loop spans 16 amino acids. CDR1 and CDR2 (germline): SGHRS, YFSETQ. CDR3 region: CASSPFTSGATDTQYF. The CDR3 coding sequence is TGCGCCAGCAGCCCCTTTACTAGCGGGGCTACAGATACGCAGTATTTT.

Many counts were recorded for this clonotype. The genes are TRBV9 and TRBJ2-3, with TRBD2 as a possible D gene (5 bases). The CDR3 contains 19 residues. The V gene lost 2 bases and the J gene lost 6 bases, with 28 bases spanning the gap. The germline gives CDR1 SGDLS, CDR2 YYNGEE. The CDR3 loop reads CASSVPGQKDWRVGDTQYF. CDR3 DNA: TGTGCCAGCAGCGTTCCGGGTCAGAAAGATTGGCGGGTAGGGGATACGCAGTATTTT.

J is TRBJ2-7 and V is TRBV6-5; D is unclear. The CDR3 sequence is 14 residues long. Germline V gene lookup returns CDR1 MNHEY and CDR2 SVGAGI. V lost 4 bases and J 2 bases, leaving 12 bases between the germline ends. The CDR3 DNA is TGTGCCAGCAGTTTTCGACGGATGACCTACGAGCAGTACTTC. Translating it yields CASSFRRMTYEQYF.

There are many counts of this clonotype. CDR3 in DNA: TGTGCCACCAGTGACCCTGGACTAGCGGGAGACGAGCAGTACTTC. The encoded protein is CATSDPGLAGDEQYF. The chain employs TRBV24-1 and TRBJ2-7, with 13 positions matching TRBD2. CDR1 and CDR2 (germline): KGHDR, SFDVKD. The CDR3 loop spans 15 amino acids. With 4 bases clipped from V and 5 bases from J, the junction kept 4 bases outside the gene matches.

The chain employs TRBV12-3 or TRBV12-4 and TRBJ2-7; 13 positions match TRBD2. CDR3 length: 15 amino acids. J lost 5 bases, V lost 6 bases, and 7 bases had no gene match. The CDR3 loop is CASRKTSGRSDEQYF. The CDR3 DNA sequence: TGTGCCAGCAGAAAGACTAGCGGGAGGAGTGACGAGCAGTACTTC.

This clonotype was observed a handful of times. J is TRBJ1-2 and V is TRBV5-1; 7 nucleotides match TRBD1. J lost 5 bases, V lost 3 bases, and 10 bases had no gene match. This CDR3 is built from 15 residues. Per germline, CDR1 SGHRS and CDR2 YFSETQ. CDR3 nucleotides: TGCGCCAGCAGCTCAACAGGGGTCGGAGGGTATGGCTACACCTTC. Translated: CASSSTGVGGYGYTF.

CDR3: CASSQEGLAGSNEQFF. Here the CDR3 DNA reads TGTGCCAGCAGCCAAGAGGGACTAGCGGGAAGCAATGAGCAGTTCTTC. The V and J genes are TRBV3-1 and TRBJ2-1; 13 nucleotides line up with TRBD2. The germline V gene encodes CDR1 LGHDT and CDR2 YNNKEL (reference sequence). V gave up 0 bases and J gave up 6 bases; unmatched junction bases: 2. The CDR3 is 16 residues long.

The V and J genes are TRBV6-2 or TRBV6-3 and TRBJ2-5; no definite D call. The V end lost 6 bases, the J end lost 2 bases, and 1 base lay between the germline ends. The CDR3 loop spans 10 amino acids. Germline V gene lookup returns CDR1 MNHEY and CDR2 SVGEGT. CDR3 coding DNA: TGTGCCAGCAGACAAGAGACCCAGTACTTC. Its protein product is CASRQETQYF.

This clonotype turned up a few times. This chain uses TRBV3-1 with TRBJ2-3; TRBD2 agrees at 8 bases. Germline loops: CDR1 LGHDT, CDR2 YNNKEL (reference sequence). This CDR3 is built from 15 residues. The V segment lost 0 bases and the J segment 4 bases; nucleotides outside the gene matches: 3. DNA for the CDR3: TGTGCCAGCAGCCAAGACGGGAGGGTCGCAGATACGCAGTATTTT. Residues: CASSQDGRVADTQYF.

As DNA, the CDR3 is TGTGCCTGGAGCACGATGGTTCGGGGAAACACCATATATTTT. Its translation: CAWSTMVRGNTIYF. V usage is TRBV30 and J usage is TRBJ1-3; D call uncertain. CDR1 and CDR2 from the germline V gene are GTSNPN and SVGIG (reference sequence). V was pared by 3 bases and J by 4 bases, with 13 bases between. The CDR3 extends over 14 amino acids.

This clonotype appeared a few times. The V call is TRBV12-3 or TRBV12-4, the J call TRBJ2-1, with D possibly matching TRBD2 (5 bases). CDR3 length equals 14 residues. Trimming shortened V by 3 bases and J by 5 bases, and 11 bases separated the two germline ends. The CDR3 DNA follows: TGTGCCAGCAGTTTGGGTTCTAGCCACAATGAGCAGTTCTTC. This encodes CASSLGSSHNEQFF.

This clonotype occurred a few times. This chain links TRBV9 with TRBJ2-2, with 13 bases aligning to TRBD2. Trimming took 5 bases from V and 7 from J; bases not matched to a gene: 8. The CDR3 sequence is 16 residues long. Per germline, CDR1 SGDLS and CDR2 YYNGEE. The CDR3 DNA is TGTGCCAGCAGGGCCGGGACTAGCGGGAAGAACGGGGAGCTGTTTTTT. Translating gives CASRAGTSGKNGELFF.

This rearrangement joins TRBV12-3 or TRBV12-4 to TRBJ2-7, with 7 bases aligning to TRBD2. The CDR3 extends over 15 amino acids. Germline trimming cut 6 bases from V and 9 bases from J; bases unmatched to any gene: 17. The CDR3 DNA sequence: TGTGCCAGCAGCAGAGGAGGGTCTAGCGGCCACGGGCAGTACTTC. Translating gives CASSRGGSSGHGQYF.

The CDR3 bases are TGTGCCAGCAGGGCTAGGGGGTTTTCCTACAATGAGCAGTTCTTC. It yields the protein CASRARGFSYNEQFF. This chain joins TRBV6-1 and TRBJ2-1; D may be TRBD1 (6 bases). Trimming removed 6 bases from V and 1 base from J, with 13 bases in between. Per the germline V gene, CDR1 is MNHNS and CDR2 is SASEGT. CDR3 length equals 15 residues.

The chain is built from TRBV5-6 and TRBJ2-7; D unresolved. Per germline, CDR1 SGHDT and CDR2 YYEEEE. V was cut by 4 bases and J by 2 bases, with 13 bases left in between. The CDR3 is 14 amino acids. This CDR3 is CASSPYRSAYEQYF. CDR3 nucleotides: TGTGCCAGCAGCCCCTACCGGTCCGCCTACGAGCAGTACTTC.

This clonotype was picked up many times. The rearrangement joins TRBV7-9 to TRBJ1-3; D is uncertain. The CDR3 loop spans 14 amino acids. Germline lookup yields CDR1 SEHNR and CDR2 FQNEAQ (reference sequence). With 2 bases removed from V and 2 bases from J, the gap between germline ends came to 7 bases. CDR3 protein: CASSLLGPGNTIYF. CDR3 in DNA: TGTGCCAGCAGCTTATTAGGGCCTGGAAACACCATATATTTT.

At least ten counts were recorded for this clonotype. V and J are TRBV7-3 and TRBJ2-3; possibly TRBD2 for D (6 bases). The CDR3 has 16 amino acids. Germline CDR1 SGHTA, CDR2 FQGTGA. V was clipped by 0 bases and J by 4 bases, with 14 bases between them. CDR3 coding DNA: TGTGCCAGCAGCTTAACCCCGGGACTCCTTCCAGATACGCAGTATTTT. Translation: CASSLTPGLLPDTQYF.

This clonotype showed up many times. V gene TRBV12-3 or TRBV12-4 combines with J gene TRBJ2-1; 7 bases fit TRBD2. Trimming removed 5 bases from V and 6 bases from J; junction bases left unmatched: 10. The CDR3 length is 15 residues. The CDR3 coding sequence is TGTGCCAGCAGTCCACCCCGGACTAGATCCAATGAGCAGTTCTTC. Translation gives CASSPPRTRSNEQFF.

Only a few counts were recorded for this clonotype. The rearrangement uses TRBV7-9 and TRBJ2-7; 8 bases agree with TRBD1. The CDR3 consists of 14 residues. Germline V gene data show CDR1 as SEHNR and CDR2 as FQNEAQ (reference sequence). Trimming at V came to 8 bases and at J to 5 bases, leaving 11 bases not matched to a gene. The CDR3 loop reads CASLDRTGTNEQYF. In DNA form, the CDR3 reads TGTGCCAGCCTCGATAGGACAGGGACCAACGAGCAGTACTTC.

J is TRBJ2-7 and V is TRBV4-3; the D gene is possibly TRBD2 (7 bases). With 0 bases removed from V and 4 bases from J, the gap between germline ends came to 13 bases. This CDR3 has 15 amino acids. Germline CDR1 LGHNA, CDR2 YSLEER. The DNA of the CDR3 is TGCGCCAGCAGCCAAGAATGGGGGGGCAGTTACGAGCAGTACTTC. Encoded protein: CASSQEWGGSYEQYF.

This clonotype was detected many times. Here the CDR3 reads CSVDTSSTDTQYF. CDR3 in DNA: TGCAGCGTTGACACTTCTAGCACAGATACGCAGTATTTT. The chain has TRBV29-1 and TRBJ2-3; D not certain. V was trimmed by 3 bases and J by 0 bases, leaving 7 bases between them. The length of the CDR3 is 13 residues. The germline V gene has CDR1 SQVTM and CDR2 ANQGSEA.

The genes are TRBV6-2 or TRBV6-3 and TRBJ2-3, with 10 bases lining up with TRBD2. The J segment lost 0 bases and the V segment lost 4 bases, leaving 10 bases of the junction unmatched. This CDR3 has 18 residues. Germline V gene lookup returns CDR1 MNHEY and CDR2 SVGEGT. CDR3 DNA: TGTGCCAGCAGTTTACGCGGACTAGCGGATTATAGCACAGATACGCAGTATTTT. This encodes CASSLRGLADYSTDTQYF.

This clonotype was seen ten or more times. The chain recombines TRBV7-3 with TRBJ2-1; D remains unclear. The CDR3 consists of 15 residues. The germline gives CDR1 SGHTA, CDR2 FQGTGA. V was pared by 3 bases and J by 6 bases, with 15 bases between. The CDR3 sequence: CASSLGGSLGNEQFF. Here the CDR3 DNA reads TGTGCCAGCAGCTTGGGCGGATCTTTGGGCAATGAGCAGTTCTTC.

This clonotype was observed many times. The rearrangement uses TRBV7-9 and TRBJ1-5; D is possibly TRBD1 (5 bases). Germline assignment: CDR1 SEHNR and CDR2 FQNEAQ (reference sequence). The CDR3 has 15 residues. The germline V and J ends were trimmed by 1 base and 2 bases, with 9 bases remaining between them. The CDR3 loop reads CASSLGGVGNQPQHF. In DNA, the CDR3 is TGTGCCAGCAGCTTAGGAGGGGTCGGCAATCAGCCCCAGCATTTT.

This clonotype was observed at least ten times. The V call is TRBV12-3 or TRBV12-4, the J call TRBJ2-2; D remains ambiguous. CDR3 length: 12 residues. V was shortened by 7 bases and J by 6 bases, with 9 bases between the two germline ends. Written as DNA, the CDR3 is TGTGCCAGCATTTCCGACGCCGGGGAGCTGTTTTTT. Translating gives CASISDAGELFF.